This paragraph reports one TCR beta chain. Sequencing used immunoSEQ multiplex PCR; TCRdb keeps in-frame clones, though not all of them. The sample has some 29,000 clones; about nine tenths are singletons. The ends were cut back, 4 bases at V and 4 bases at J, with 10 bases in the middle. Germline assignment: CDR1 SGHTA and CDR2 FQGTGA. The CDR3 loop spans 13 amino acids. The data stem from a study of OX40 agonist ivuxolimab in advanced cancers. The rearrangement links TRBV7-3 to TRBJ1-1, with a possible D match to TRBD1 (6 bases). This specimen was CD4+ or CD8+ T cells sorted from blood, taken in a trial of the OX40 agonist ivuxolimab. This receptor was taken from an adult with an advanced solid tumor such as melanoma, head and neck, liver or kidney cancer. The CDR3 sequence: CASSSGASTEAFF. The CDR3 DNA follows: TGTGCCAGCAGCTCAGGGGCGTCCACTGAAGCTTTCTTT.